A selection of T cell receptor beta chains follows, all from one sample in a study of T cells in Graves' hyperthyroidism and ophthalmopathy. Each CDR3 protein gets one entry after TCRdb re-called the multiplex PCR reads with MiXCR. The sample comprises a few hundred thousand distinct CDR3 sequences, about a sixth of which are singletons, and 40% to 65% rests with the top ten. The sample taken for sequencing was blood. These receptor sequences come from a woman aged 45-65 years with Graves' hyperthyroidism. The CDR3 runs from the conserved cysteine through the conserved F or W. D genes are given only for firm matches. Expanded clones get a size class; other rows say once, few or many, or leave the size out.

many | TRBD2 | TRBJ2-1 | TRBV27 | TGTGCCAGCAGGGTTAGCGGGACGAACAATGAGCAGTTCTTC | CASRVSGTNNEQFF
NA | NA | TRBJ1-2 | TRBV19 | TGTGCCAGTAGTATTCCCCGGGTTAGAGGCTACACCTTC | CASSIPRVRGYTF
few | NA | TRBJ1-5 | TRBV30 | TGTGCCTGGAGTGACAGCACCAGATCGCAGCCCCAGCATTTT | CAWSDSTRSQPQHF
many | TRBD2 | TRBJ2-5 | TRBV20-1 | TGCAGTGCCGTGATGACGGGGACTAGGCAATCAGGGGAGACCCAGTACTTC | CSAVMTGTRQSGETQYF
many | NA | TRBJ2-3 | TRBV6-1 | TGTGCCAGCAGTTCATTCGTTACAGATACGCAGTATTTT | CASSSFVTDTQYF
few | NA | TRBJ1-2 | TRBV30 | TGTGCCTGGACCCACGCCGGGGCTAACTATGGCTACACCTTC | CAWTHAGANYGYTF
once | NA | TRBJ1-1 | TRBV7-9 | TGCGCCAGCAGCTTAGGACATCAAGTCGGGACTGAAGCTTTCTTT | CASSLGHQVGTEAFF
many | TRBD1 | TRBJ1-2 | TRBV28 | TGTGCCGGAGGGGGCAGGGGGAGCTATGGCTACACCTTC | CAGGGRGSYGYTF
many | NA | TRBJ2-3 | TRBV2 | TGTGCCAGCAGTGACGGTTTCACAGATACGCAGTATTTT | CASSDGFTDTQYF
many | NA | TRBJ2-6 | TRBV5-1 | TGCGCCAGCAGCACCACGGGGTCTGGGGCCAACGTCCTGACTTTC | CASSTTGSGANVLTF
many | NA | TRBJ2-7 | TRBV29-1 | TGCAGCGTTGTAGGGTACACGCGAGACGGACTTACCTACGAGCAGTACTTC | CSVVGYTRDGLTYEQYF
few | NA | TRBJ1-1 | TRBV5-6 | TGTGCCAGCAGCTTCAGGGTAACTGAAGCTTTCTTT | CASSFRVTEAFF
few | NA | TRBJ2-4 | TRBV2 | TGTGCCAGCAGTGAAGCGTTTCAGGGGAGAAACATTCAGTACTTC | CASSEAFQGRNIQYF
NA | TRBD1 | TRBJ1-1 | TRBV28 | TGTGCCAGCACGACAGGGCGGGCTGAAGCTTTCTTT | CASTTGRAEAFF
NA | TRBD2 | TRBJ2-6 | TRBV4-2 | TGTGCCAGCAGCCAAGATAGAGTTGGACTAGCGGGATTCTCCGGGGCCAACGTCCTGACTTTC | CASSQDRVGLAGFSGANVLTF
many | NA | TRBJ1-1 | TRBV30 | TGTGCCTGGAGTTGGTCGAACACTGAAGCTTTCTTT | CAWSWSNTEAFF
NA | NA | TRBJ2-7 | TRBV2 | TGTGCCAGCAGTGTCGACAGAAAGTACGAGCAGTACTTC | CASSVDRKYEQYF
many | NA | TRBJ1-5 | TRBV20-1 | TGCAGTGCTAAGGACAGCCGCAATCAGCCCCAGCATTTT | CSAKDSRNQPQHF
NA | NA | TRBJ2-5 | TRBV7-3 | TGTGCCAGCAGCCGAAGTCAAACGGAGGTCCAGTACTTC | CASSRSQTEVQYF
many | TRBD2 | TRBJ2-7 | TRBV20-1 | TGCAGTGCCCCCGGGACTAGCGGGGGTCGTTACGAGCAGTACTTC | CSAPGTSGGRYEQYF
NA | TRBD1 | TRBJ1-5 | TRBV19 | TGTGCCAGTAGTAGTATGGGACAGGGCTTTTTGGAGCCCCAGCATTTT | CASSSMGQGFLEPQHF
many | NA | TRBJ2-3 | TRBV5-1 | TGCGCCAGCAGCTTCGGACCGAAAGATACGCAGTATTTT | CASSFGPKDTQYF
many | NA | TRBJ2-3 | TRBV7-3 | TGTGCCAGCAGCCCTCGCGGGATCGCAGATACGCAGTATTTT | CASSPRGIADTQYF
NA | TRBD2 | TRBJ2-5 | TRBV20-1 | TGCAGTGCTTCCCTGTCCCGAGGGAGGGAAGAGACCCAGTACTTC | CSASLSRGREETQYF
many | TRBD2 | TRBJ2-7 | TRBV3-1 | TGTGCCAGCAGCCAATCGCGGACTAGCGGGAGTTCAGAGCAGTACTTC | CASSQSRTSGSSEQYF
many | NA | TRBJ1-2 | TRBV7-2 | TGTGCCAGCAGCTTAGAGGTAGCAGCGGTTACCTATGGCTACACCTTC | CASSLEVAAVTYGYTF